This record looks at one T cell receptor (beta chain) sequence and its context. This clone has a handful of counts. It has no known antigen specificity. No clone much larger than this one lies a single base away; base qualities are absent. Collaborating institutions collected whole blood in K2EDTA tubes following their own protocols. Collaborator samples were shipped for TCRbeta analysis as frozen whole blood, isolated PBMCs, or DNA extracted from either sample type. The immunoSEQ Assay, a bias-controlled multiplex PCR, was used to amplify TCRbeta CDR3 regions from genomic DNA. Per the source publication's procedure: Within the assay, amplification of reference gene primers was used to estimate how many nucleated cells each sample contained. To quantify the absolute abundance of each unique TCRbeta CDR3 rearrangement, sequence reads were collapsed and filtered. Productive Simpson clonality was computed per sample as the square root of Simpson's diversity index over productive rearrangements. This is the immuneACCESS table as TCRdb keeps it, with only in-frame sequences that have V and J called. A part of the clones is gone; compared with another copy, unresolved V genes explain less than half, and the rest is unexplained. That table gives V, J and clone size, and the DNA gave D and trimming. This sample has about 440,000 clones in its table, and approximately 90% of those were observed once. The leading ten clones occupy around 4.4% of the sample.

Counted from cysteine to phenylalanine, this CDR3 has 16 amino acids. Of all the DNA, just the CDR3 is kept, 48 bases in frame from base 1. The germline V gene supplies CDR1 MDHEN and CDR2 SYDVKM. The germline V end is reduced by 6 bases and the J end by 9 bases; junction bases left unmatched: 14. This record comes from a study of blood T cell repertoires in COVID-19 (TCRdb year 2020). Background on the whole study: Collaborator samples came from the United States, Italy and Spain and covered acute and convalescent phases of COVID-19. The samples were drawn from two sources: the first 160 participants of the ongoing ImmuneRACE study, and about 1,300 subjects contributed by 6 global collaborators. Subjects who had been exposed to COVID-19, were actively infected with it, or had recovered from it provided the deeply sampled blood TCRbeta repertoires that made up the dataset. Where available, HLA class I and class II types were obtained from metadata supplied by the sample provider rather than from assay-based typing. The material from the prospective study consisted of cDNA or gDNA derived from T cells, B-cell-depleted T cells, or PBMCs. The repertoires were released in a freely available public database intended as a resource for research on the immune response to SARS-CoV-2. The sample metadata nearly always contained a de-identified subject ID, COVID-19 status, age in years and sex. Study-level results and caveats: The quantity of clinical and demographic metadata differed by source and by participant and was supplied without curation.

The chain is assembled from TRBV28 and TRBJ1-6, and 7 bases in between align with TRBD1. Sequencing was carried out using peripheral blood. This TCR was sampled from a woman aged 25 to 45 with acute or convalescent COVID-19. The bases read TGTGCCAGCAGCTCCTCTAGACAGGGCCGGGTTTCACCCCTCCACTTT. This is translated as CASSSSRQGRVSPLHF.